This T cell receptor (beta chain) originates from a study of regulatory T cells in long-lasting Graves disease. Construction of TCR beta libraries relied on iRepertoire HTBI primers and on Arm-PCR targeting CDR3 regions. TCRdb independently ran MiXCR on the multiplex PCR reads; one entry per CDR3 protein. The table has 700,000 or so distinct CDR3 sequences, around 30% seen once. The ends lost 0 bases at V and 10 bases at J; junction bases unmatched: 7. This CDR3 region has 15 residues. Germline-derived CDR1 and CDR2 are MNHNS and SASEGT. Sample time point: persistent/refractory GD, antithyroid drugs over 5 years with positive TRAb. Construction of the TCR library relied on RNA isolated from PBMCs. Only a few counts were recorded for this clonotype.

The TCR sequence derives from a female donor with Graves disease. This specimen consisted of peripheral blood mononuclear cells (PBMCs), obtained when the disease was refractory, from a patient treated with antithyroid drugs. The V and J genes are TRBV6-1 and TRBJ1-3; 9 bases fit TRBD1. The CDR3 is CASSEAGGQGFTIYF. CDR3 bases: TGTGCCAGCAGTGAAGCAGGGGGACAGGGTTTTACCATATATTTT.